This TCR beta chain is drawn from a study of long-term antiretroviral therapy in people with HIV. Comments on this clone: Its matching antigen is unknown.

Points from the study as a whole: Clones that expanded before ART (that is, prior to treatment) dominated the repertoire at all time points.

Researchers ran immunoSEQ v3.0 at survey level. Assay used: immunoSEQ multiplex PCR; TCRdb lists only in-frame clones, some missing. Of 30,000 to 35,000 clones in the sample, 80% to 90% are singletons; the top ten hold roughly 7.3%. Germline values: CDR1 SGHDT, CDR2 YYEEEE. The CDR3 loop spans 12 amino acids. The V end lost 0 bases, the J end lost 4 bases, and 5 bases lay between the germline ends. Sequenced here: unsorted PBMCs, sampled 0.4 years before starting antiretroviral therapy. The V gene is TRBV5-6, the J gene TRBJ2-7; unclear D gene. This clonotype originated in a young man with HIV. The CDR3 protein is CASSLEGYEQYF. The CDR3 DNA is TGTGCCAGCAGCTTGGAAGGGTACGAGCAGTACTTC.